This T cell receptor (beta chain) came from a study of CD8+CD57+ T cells in acquired aplastic anemia. Across the study: Mean yield of DNA from sorted CD4+ and CD8+ cells was about 3.2 ug.

Profiling that covered TCR beta VDJ and CDR3 relied on genomic DNA as its template. TCRdb re-called the reads with MiXCR, one entry per CDR3 protein. The sample has under 40,000 distinct CDR3 sequences; more than 75% are singletons. Findings of the study overall: Between patients and controls, CD8+ Simpson's diversity did not vary significantly.

Points on this clonotype: Its specificity is unknown.

This CDR3 is built from 12 residues. Germline V gene lookup returns CDR1 MNHNS and CDR2 SASEGT. The V and J ends lost 4 bases and 7 bases respectively, with 10 bases between them. This chain links TRBV6-1 with TRBJ2-5; D perhaps matches TRBD2 (5 bases). The receptor comes from a human donor in good health, serving as a control. The sample was sorted CD4+, CD8+, or CD8+CD57+ T cells (not recorded which) from PBMCs. The CDR3 loop reads CASSALVGTQYF. CDR3 bases: TGTGCCAGCAGTGCACTAGTGGGGACCCAGTACTTC.